One and the same sample provided the 14 T cell receptor beta chains below, sequenced in a study of shared clonotypes between healthy human individuals. Here immunoSEQ multiplex PCR was the method, and the copy in TCRdb shows in-frame clones only, minus some. The data contain over 2 million clones, approximately 90% of them singletons. Input material: naive CD4+ T cells from PBMCs. This sample's subset: CD45RA+ positively selected. The receptors derive from a man between 18 and 29 years old in good health. Some clones in this sample may be carry-over from other donors' samples.

The chain links TRBV6-1 to TRBJ2-3; TRBD1 agrees at 7 bases. The CDR3 has 16 amino acids. V lost 3 bases, J lost 0 bases, and 6 bases stayed unmatched. Germline V gene sequence: CDR1 MNHNS, CDR2 SASEGT. CDR3 loop: CASSESTGFSTDTQYF. In DNA form, the CDR3 reads TGTGCCAGCAGTGAGTCGACAGGGTTTAGCACAGATACGCAGTATTTT.

The rearrangement links TRBV7-9 to TRBJ2-2; D unresolved. Germline lookup yields CDR1 SEHNR and CDR2 FQNEAQ (reference sequence). The CDR3 consists of 15 residues. Trimming took 2 bases from V and 0 from J, leaving 7 bases between them. CDR3 protein: CASSLYLPNTGELFF. In nucleotides, the CDR3 is TGTGCCAGCAGCTTATACTTGCCGAACACCGGGGAGCTGTTTTTT. Full variable domain (remainder filled in from reference TRBV7-9 and TRBJ2-2): DTGVSQNPRHKITKRGQNVTFRCDPISEHNRLYWYRQTLGQGPEFLTYFQNEAQLEKSRLLSDRFSAERPKGSFSTLEIQRTEQGDSAMYLCASSLYLPNTGELFFGEGSRLTVL.

J is TRBJ2-1 and V is TRBV11-3; D not certain. The CDR3 loop spans 12 amino acids. Germline V lookup: CDR1 SGHNT, CDR2 YENEEA. Trimming took 5 bases from V and 9 from J, leaving 11 bases between them. Here the CDR3 reads CASSRRAPEQFF. The CDR3 DNA is TGTGCCAGCAGCCGCCGCGCGCCTGAGCAGTTCTTC.

Only one count was recorded for this clone. The genes are TRBV30 and TRBJ1-3; 9 nucleotides match TRBD1. V shed 8 bases and J 0 bases; nucleotides not matched to a gene: 5. The CDR3 length is 14 residues. Germline assignment: CDR1 GTSNPN and CDR2 SVGIG (reference sequence). CDR3 bases: TGTGCCCGGGGGACAGGGAGCTCTGGAAACACCATATATTTT. Protein: CARGTGSSGNTIYF.

The chain uses TRBV5-1 and TRBJ2-5, with 14 bases matching TRBD2. CDR3 length: 17 amino acids. The germline V gene encodes CDR1 SGHRS and CDR2 YFSETQ. Losses at the gene ends were 4 bases for V and 1 base for J; bases not matched to a gene: 6. The CDR3 here is CASSPGLAGGSQETQYF. The DNA for the CDR3 is TGCGCCAGCAGCCCAGGACTAGCGGGAGGCAGCCAAGAGACCCAGTACTTC.

This chain uses TRBV19 with TRBJ1-3; tentatively, D is TRBD1 (5 bases). CDR1 is LNHDA and CDR2 is SQIVND in the germline V gene (reference sequence). Trimming stripped 11 bases from V and 8 bases from J, with 16 bases between. The CDR3 sequence is 12 residues long. This chain's CDR3 is CAHSMGGDTIYF. The CDR3 DNA sequence: TGTGCCCATTCAATGGGGGGAGACACCATATATTTT.

The chain has TRBV7-9 and TRBJ2-3; no clear D gene. The germline V gene has CDR1 SEHNR and CDR2 FQNEAQ (reference sequence). The CDR3 extends over 13 amino acids. V gave up 2 bases and J gave up 6 bases, with 9 bases separating them. In DNA form, the CDR3 reads TGTGCCAGCAGCTTACCCAACCGGGATACGCAGTATTTT. This sequence encodes CASSLPNRDTQYF.

The chain is built from TRBV28 and TRBJ1-1; D gene ambiguous. Deletions cut 5 bases from V and 3 bases from J, with 16 bases between. This CDR3 is 15 amino acids long. Germline loops: CDR1 MDHEN, CDR2 SYDVKM. CDR3 amino acids: CASSSPPPGDTEAFF. The CDR3 DNA sequence: TGTGCCAGCAGTAGCCCCCCGCCCGGGGACACTGAAGCTTTCTTT.

The chain has TRBV5-1 and TRBJ2-5, with a weak D call TRBD2 (5 bases). The CDR3 sequence is 15 residues long. Germline V lookup: CDR1 SGHRS, CDR2 YFSETQ. V gave up 5 bases and J gave up 4 bases, with 18 bases separating them. The CDR3 bases are TGCGCCAGCAGGCCCCCCGGAGTTCGGGGAGAGACCCAGTACTTC. The encoded protein is CASRPPGVRGETQYF. The variable domain in full, completed from reference TRBV5-1 and TRBJ2-5, reads KAGVTQTPRYLIKTRGQQVTLSCSPISGHRSVSWYQQTPGQGLQFLFEYFSETQRNKGNFPGRFSGRQFSNSRSEMNVSTLELGDSALYLCASRPPGVRGETQYFGPGTRLLVL.

This clone was picked up a small number of times. The rearrangement uses TRBV6-6 and TRBJ1-1; unclear D gene. The CDR3 covers 13 residues. With 0 bases removed from V and 7 bases from J, the gap between germline ends came to 9 bases. Germline-derived CDR1 and CDR2 are MNHNY and SVGAGI (reference sequence). CDR3 loop: CASSYSTSREAFF. Here the CDR3 DNA reads TGTGCCAGCAGTTACTCGACTTCCCGTGAAGCTTTCTTT.

The genes are TRBV6-1 and TRBJ1-3, with D possibly matching TRBD1 (6 bases). The germline V gene has CDR1 MNHNS and CDR2 SASEGT. V was trimmed by 8 bases and J by 2 bases, leaving 10 bases between them. The CDR3 is 13 amino acids. The CDR3 region is CASARQAGNTIYF. CDR3 DNA sequence: TGTGCCAGCGCCAGACAGGCTGGAAACACCATATATTTT.

DNA for the CDR3: TGTGCCACCAGCAGGTCTATGACTACATCTGAAGCTTTCTTT. Amino acids: CATSRSMTTSEAFF. The V call is TRBV15, the J call TRBJ1-1; D uncertain. The germline V and J ends were trimmed by 3 bases and 6 bases, with 14 bases remaining between them. The CDR3 contains 14 residues. CDR1 is LNHNV and CDR2 is YYDKDF in the germline V gene (reference sequence).

The chain employs TRBV6-6 and TRBJ2-4, with D tentatively TRBD1 (6 bases). This CDR3 has 16 amino acids. Trimming removed 9 bases from V and 1 base from J, with 19 bases in between. Germline CDR1 reads MNHNY; CDR2 reads SVGAGI (reference sequence). Here the CDR3 reads CASGDTLSEAKNIQYF. The DNA of the CDR3 is TGTGCCAGTGGGGACACCTTGTCCGAGGCCAAAAACATTCAGTACTTC.

The V gene is TRBV6-5, the J gene TRBJ2-3, with D uncertain. The V end was cut by 8 bases, the J end by 2 bases, with 8 bases between. This CDR3 spans 12 amino acids. From germline, CDR1 is MNHEY and CDR2 SVGAGI. The CDR3 DNA reads TGTGCCAGCTCCCCCCCCACAGATACGCAGTATTTT. Its protein is CASSPPTDTQYF.